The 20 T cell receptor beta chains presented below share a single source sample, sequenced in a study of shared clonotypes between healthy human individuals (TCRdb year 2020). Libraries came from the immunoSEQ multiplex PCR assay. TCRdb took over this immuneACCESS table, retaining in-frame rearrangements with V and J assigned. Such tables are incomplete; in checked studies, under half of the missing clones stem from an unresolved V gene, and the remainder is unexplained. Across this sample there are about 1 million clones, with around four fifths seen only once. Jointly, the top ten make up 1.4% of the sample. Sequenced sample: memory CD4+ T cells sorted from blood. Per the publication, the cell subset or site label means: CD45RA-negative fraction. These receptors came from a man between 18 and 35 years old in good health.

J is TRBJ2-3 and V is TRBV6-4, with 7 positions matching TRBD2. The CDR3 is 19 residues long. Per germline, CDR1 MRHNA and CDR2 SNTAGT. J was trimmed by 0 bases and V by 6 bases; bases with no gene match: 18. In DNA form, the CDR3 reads TGTGCCAGCAGAGAGAAGGGCGGGGGATCCCTTCTTAGCACAGATACGCAGTATTTT. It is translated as CASREKGGGSLLSTDTQYF.

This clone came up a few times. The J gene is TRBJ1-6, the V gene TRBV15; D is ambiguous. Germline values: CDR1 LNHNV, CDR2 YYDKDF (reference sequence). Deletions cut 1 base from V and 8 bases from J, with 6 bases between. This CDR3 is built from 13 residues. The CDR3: CATSRGLDSPLHF. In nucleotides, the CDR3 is TGTGCCACCAGCAGAGGCTTGGATTCACCCCTCCACTTT.

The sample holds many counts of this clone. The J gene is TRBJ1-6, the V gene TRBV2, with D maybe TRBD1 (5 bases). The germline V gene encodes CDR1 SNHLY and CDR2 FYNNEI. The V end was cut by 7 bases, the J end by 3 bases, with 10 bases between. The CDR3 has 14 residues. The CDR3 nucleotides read TGTGCCAGCATAGGGACGGTCTATAATTCACCCCTCCACTTT. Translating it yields CASIGTVYNSPLHF.

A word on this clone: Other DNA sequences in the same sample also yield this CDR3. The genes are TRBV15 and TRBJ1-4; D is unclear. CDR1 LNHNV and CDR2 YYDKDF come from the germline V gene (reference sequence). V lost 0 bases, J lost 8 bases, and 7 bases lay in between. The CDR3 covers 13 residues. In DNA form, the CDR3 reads TGTGCCACCAGCAGAGATCCGGGGGAAAAACTGTTTTTT. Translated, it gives CATSRDPGEKLFF.

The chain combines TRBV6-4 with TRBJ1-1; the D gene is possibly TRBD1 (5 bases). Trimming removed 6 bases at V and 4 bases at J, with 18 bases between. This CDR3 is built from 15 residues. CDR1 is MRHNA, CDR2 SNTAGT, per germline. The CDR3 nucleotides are TGTGCCAGCAGGACCCAGGTAGGGGATGGCACTGAAGCTTTCTTT. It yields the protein CASRTQVGDGTEAFF.

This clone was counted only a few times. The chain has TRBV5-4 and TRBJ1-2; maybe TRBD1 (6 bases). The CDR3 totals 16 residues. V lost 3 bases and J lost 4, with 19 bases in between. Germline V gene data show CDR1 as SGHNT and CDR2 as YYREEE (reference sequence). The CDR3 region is CASSSADGARGYGYTF. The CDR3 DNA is TGTGCCAGCAGCTCCGCGGATGGGGCCAGGGGCTATGGCTACACCTTC.

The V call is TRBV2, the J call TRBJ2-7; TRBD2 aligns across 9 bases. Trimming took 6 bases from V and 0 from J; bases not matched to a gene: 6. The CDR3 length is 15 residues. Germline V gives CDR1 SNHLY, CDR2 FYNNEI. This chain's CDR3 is CASRALSGSSYEQYF. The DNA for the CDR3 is TGTGCCAGCAGAGCGCTTAGCGGGAGCTCCTACGAGCAGTACTTC. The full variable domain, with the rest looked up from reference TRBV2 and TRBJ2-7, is EPEVTQTPSHQVTQMGQEVILRCVPISNHLYFYWYRQILGQKVEFLVSFYNNEISEKSEIFDDQFSVERPDGSNFTLKIRSTKLEDSAMYFCASRALSGSSYEQYFGPGTRLTVT.

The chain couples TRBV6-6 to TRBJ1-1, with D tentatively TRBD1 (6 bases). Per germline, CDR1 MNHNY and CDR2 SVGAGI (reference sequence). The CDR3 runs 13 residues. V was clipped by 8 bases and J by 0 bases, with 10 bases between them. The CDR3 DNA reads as TGTGCCAGCGAGGGGGTAATGAACACTGAAGCTTTCTTT. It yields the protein CASEGVMNTEAFF.

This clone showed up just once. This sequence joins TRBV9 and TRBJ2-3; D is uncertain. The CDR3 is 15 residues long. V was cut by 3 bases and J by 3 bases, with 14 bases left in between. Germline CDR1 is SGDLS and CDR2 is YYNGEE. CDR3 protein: CASSEGAVATDTQYF. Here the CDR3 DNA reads TGTGCCAGCAGCGAGGGCGCAGTGGCTACAGATACGCAGTATTTT.

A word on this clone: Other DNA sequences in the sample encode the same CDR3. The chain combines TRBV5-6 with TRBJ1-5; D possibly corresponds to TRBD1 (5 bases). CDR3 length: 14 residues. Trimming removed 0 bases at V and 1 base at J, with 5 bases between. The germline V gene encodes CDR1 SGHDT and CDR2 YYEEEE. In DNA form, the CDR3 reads TGTGCCAGCAGCTTGGGGGGGAGCAATCAGCCCCAGCATTTT. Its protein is CASSLGGSNQPQHF.

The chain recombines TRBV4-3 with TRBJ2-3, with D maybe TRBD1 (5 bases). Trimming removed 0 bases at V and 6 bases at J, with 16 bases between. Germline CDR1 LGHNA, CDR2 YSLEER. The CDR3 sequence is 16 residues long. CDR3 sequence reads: CASSQELARVVDTQYF. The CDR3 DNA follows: TGCGCCAGCAGCCAAGAGTTAGCCAGGGTTGTGGATACGCAGTATTTT.

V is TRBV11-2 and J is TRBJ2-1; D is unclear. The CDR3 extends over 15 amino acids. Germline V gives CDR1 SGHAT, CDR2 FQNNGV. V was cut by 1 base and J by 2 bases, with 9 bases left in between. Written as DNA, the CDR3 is TGTGCCAGCAGCTTAGTTCCGACACCCTACAATGAGCAGTTCTTC. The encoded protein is CASSLVPTPYNEQFF.

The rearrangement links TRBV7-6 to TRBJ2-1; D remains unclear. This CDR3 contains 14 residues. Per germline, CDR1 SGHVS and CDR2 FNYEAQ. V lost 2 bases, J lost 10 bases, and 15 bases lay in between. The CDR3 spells CASSLRVGRPEQFF. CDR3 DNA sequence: TGTGCCAGCAGCTTACGGGTAGGCCGCCCGGAGCAGTTCTTC.

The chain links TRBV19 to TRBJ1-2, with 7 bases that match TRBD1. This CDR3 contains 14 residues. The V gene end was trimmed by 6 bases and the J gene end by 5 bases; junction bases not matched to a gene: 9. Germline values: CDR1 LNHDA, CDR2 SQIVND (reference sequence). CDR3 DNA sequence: TGTGCCAGTAGCCCCGAAGGGGGCGGGTATGGCTACACCTTC. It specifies CASSPEGGGYGYTF.

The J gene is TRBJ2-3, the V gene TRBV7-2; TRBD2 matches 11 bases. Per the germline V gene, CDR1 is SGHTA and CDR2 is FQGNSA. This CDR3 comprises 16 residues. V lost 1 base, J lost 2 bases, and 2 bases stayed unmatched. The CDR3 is CASSLGLAGFTDTQYF. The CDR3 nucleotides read TGTGCCAGCAGCTTAGGACTAGCGGGATTCACAGATACGCAGTATTTT. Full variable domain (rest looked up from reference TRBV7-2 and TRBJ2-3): GAGVSQSPSNKVTEKGKDVELRCDPISGHTALYWYRQSLGQGLEFLIYFQGNSAPDKSGLPSDRFSAERTGGSVSTLTIQRTQQEDSAVYLCASSLGLAGFTDTQYFGPGTRLTVL.

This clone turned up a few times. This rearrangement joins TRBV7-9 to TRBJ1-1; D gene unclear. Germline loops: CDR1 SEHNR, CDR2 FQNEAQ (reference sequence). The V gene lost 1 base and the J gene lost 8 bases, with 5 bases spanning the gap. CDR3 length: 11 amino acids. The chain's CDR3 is CASSLGLEAFF. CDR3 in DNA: TGTGCCAGCAGCTTAGGGTTGGAAGCTTTCTTT.

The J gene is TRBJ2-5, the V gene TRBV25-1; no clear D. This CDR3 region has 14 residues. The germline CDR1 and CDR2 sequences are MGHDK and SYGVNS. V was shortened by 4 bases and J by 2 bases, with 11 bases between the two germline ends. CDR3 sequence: CASSARTIQETQYF. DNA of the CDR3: TGTGCCAGCAGTGCTAGGACCATACAAGAGACCCAGTACTTC.

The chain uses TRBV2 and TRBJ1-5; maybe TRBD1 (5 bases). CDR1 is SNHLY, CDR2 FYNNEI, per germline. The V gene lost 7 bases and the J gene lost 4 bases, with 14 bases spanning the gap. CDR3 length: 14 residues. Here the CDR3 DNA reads TGTGCCAGCACCTATGGGAGGGGAAATCAGCCCCAGCATTTT. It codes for CASTYGRGNQPQHF.

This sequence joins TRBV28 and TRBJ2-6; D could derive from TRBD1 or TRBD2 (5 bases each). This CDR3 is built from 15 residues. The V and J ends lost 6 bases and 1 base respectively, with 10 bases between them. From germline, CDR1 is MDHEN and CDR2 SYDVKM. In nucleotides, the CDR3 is TGTGCCAGCAGGGGGACGTGGTCTGGGGCCAACGTCCTGACTTTC. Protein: CASRGTWSGANVLTF.

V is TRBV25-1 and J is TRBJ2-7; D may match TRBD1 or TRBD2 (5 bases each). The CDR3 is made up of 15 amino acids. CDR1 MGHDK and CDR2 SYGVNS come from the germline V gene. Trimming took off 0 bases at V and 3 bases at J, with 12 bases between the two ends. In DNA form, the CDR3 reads TGTGCCAGCAGTGAATATAAGGGGACCGGCTACGAGCAGTACTTC. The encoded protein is CASSEYKGTGYEQYF.